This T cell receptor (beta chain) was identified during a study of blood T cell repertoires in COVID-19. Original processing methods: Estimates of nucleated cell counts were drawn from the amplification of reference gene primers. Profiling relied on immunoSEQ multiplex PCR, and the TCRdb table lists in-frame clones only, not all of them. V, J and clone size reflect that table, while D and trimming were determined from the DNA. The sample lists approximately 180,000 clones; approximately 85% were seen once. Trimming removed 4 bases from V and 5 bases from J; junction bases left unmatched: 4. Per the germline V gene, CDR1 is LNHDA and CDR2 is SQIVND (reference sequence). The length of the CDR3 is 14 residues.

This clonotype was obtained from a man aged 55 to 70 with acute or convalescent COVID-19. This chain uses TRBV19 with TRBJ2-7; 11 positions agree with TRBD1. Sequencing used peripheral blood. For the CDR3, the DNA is TGTGCCAGTAGTAGGGACAGGGGGATCAACGAGCAGTACTTC. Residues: CASSRDRGINEQYF.